Listed below are T cell receptor beta chains from one sample, sequenced in a study of CD8 T cells in Susac syndrome. TCRdb re-called the immunoSEQ multiplex PCR reads with MiXCR, one entry per CDR3 protein. The table records about 140,000 distinct CDR3 sequences, around 95% of them present only once. The sequenced sample was CD4+ T cells from PBMCs. The source is a human donor with Susac syndrome. Each CDR3 is given with its conserved first and last residue.

V gene,J gene,CDR3 length,CDR3 protein
TRBV2,TRBJ2-7,14,CASSEGAGRVEQYF
TRBV29-1,TRBJ2-7,12,CSVVTDTYEQYF
TRBV4-1,TRBJ1-1,13,CASTFHQNTEAFF
TRBV7-9,TRBJ1-1,15,CASSLWNSPKDEAFF
TRBV4-1,TRBJ2-1,17,CASSPSVSSTVYNEQFF
TRBV7-2,TRBJ2-1,19,CASSLTGPGSAGAGHEQFF
TRBV15,TRBJ1-5,17,CATSRDPGPAINQPQHF
TRBV12-5,TRBJ2-5,14,CASESGFGQETQYF
TRBV4-3,TRBJ2-1,13,CASSQDRRLEQFF
TRBV12-3/TRBV12-4,TRBJ1-1,13,CASEPGGHTEAFF
TRBV27,TRBJ2-6,17,CASSSLPTGVGANVLTF
TRBV7-2,TRBJ2-1,15,CASSLAGGSGNEQFF
TRBV15,TRBJ1-2,12,CATSKQGYGYTF
TRBV20-1,TRBJ1-1,12,CSARASAAEAFF
TRBV6-5,TRBJ2-1,15,CASSYQREGPNEQFF
TRBV12-3/TRBV12-4,TRBJ2-1,15,CASSPGTSGLNEQFF
TRBV14,TRBJ2-7,12,CASSQDIHEQYF
TRBV28,TRBJ2-5,15,CASSRGGLESETQYF
TRBV6-4,TRBJ2-3,16,CASSDSAGGSTDTQYF
TRBV30,TRBJ1-1,12,CAGKQGSTEAFF
TRBV7-2,TRBJ2-3,17,CASSISGTSGSVDTQYF
TRBV12-3/TRBV12-4,TRBJ1-5,14,CASSLQGAGQPQHF
TRBV25-1,TRBJ2-5,16,CASSSSLRGSQETQYF
TRBV11-3,TRBJ2-2,12,CASSDPWGELFF
TRBV2,TRBJ2-5,11,CASKYGETQYF
TRBV12-5,TRBJ1-2,14,CASGLETPFYGYTF
TRBV11-2,TRBJ2-3,11,CASSPAFTQYF
TRBV20-1,TRBJ2-7,14,CSATPGSGVSEQYF
TRBV5-4,TRBJ1-1,13,CASSSSRVTEAFF
TRBV12-5,TRBJ2-7,11,CASGLGHEQYF
TRBV2,TRBJ2-1,15,CASSEVGGSYNEQFF
TRBV5-6,TRBJ1-5,15,CASSSSTVTNQPQHF
TRBV29-1,TRBJ2-5,13,CSAASQGRETQYF
TRBV20-1,TRBJ2-7,12,CSASGSKGEQYF
TRBV4-1,TRBJ1-2,14,CASSLMGQPYGYTF
TRBV4-3,TRBJ2-4,16,CASSQESTIAKNIQYF
TRBV5-4,TRBJ1-2,15,CASSATGRRDYGYTF
TRBV30,TRBJ1-1,10,CAWGRDEAFF
TRBV7-9,TRBJ1-2,16,CASSPLRPGANYGYTF
TRBV4-2,TRBJ1-4,16,CASSQDRGRAGEKLFF
TRBV30,TRBJ1-1,12,CAWSQGTAEAFF
TRBV14,TRBJ2-3,13,CASTNGITDTQYF
TRBV5-1,TRBJ2-7,15,CASSLGGAISYEQYF
TRBV5-4,TRBJ2-3,15,CASSPSPASTDTQYF
TRBV2,TRBJ1-6,15,CASNRDTGGNSPLHF
TRBV3-1,TRBJ1-6,15,CASSQAAPKTPPLHF
TRBV6-5,TRBJ2-1,14,CASSTLSSYNEQFF
TRBV12-3/TRBV12-4,TRBJ2-2,15,CASSPRLADTGELFF
TRBV2,TRBJ2-2,15,CASTRVGGAAGELFF
TRBV19,TRBJ1-6,14,CASDPGQGYSPLHF
TRBV19,TRBJ1-1,13,CASRHPRVAEAFF
TRBV28,TRBJ1-1,17,CASSLWEAKVMNTEAFF